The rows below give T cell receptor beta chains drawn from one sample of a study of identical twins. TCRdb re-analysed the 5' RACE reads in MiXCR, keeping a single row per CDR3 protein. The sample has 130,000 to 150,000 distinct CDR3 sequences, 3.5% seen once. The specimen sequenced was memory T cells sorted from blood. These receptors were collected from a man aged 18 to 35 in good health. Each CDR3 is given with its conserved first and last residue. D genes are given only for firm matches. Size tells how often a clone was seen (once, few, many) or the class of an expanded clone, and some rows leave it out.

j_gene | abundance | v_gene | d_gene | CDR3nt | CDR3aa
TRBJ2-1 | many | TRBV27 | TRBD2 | TGTGCCAGCGGACTACTAGCGGAAGAAACCTACAATGAGCAGTTCTTC | CASGLLAEETYNEQFF
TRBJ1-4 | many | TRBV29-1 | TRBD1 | TGCAGCGTTTTCTCGGGACAGGGTAGGGGGAATAATGAAAAACTGTTTTTT | CSVFSGQGRGNNEKLFF
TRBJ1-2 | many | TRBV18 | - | TGTGCCAGCTCACCACCCGACAGAAGAAACTATGGCTACACCTTC | CASSPPDRRNYGYTF
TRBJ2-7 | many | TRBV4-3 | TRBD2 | TGCGCCAGCAGCCAGGGGACTAGCGTGATGATCTACGAGCAGTACTTC | CASSQGTSVMIYEQYF
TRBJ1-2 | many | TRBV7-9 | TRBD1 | TGTGCCAGCAGCCTGGGACAGGGCGGTTCCTACACCTTC | CASSLGQGGSYTF
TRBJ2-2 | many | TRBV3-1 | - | TGTGCCAGCAGCCACAGGACTATCTGGGAGCTGTTTTTT | CASSHRTIWELFF
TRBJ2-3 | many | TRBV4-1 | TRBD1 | TGCGCCAGCAGCCCAGACAGGGGTTGGTCAGATACGCAGTATTTT | CASSPDRGWSDTQYF
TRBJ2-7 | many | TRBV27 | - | TGTGCCAGCAGTTCACTCTACAGGGAGGGTGCCTACGAGCAGTACTTC | CASSSLYREGAYEQYF
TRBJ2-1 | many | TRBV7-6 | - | TGTGCCAGCAGCTTAGCGCAAGACAATGAGCAGTTCTTC | CASSLAQDNEQFF
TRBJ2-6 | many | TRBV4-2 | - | TGTGCCAGCAGCCAAGATCGAGGGACTGGGGCCAACGTCCTGACTTTC | CASSQDRGTGANVLTF
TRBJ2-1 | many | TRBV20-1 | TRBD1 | TGCAGTGCTAGGGAAGGGGACAGTCTTAATGAGCAGTTCTTC | CSAREGDSLNEQFF
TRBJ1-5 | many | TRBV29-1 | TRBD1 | TGCAGCGTCCTACAGGGGGGGGGTCAGCCCCAGCATTTT | CSVLQGGGQPQHF
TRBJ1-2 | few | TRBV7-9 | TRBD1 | TGTGCCAGCAGCTTAAACCCTGGACAGGGAGGCTATGGCTACACCTTC | CASSLNPGQGGYGYTF
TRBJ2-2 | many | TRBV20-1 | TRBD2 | TGCAGTGCTAGGGGTCTAGCGGGAGGGCCTGGCACCGGGGAGCTGTTTTTT | CSARGLAGGPGTGELFF
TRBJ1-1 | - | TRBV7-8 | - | TGTGCCAGCAGCACTACTCGACAGGTGAACACTGAAGCTTTCTTT | CASSTTRQVNTEAFF
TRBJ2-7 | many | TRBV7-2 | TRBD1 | TGTGCCAGCAGCTACCAACAGGGGTCCTCCTACGAGCAGTACTTC | CASSYQQGSSYEQYF
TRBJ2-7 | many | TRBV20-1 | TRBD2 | TGCAGTGCTAGAAGCCTAGCGGGAAGGAACGAGCAGTACTTC | CSARSLAGRNEQYF
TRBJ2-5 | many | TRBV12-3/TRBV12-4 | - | TGTGCCAGCAGTCCGGACAGAGGGAAAGAGACCCAGTACTTC | CASSPDRGKETQYF
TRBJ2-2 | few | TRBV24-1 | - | TGTGCCACCAGAGTGGGGACGGGCGACACCGGGGAGCTGTTTTTT | CATRVGTGDTGELFF
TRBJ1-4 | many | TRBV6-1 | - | TGTGCCAGCAGTGAAGCGGGGAGTAATGAAAAACTGTTTTTT | CASSEAGSNEKLFF
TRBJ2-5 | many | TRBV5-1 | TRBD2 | TGCGCCAGCAGATCGACTAGCGGGGGATCGGAGACCCAGTACTTC | CASRSTSGGSETQYF
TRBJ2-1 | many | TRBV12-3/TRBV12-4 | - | TGTGCCAGCAGTCCTCCGGCACGGGGGTACAATGAGCAGTTCTTC | CASSPPARGYNEQFF